Here is one T cell receptor beta chain with its context. Its specificity is unknown. Measured with immunoSEQ multiplex PCR; TCRdb has only the in-frame clones, and not every one. The sample holds approximately 98,000 clones, around 68% seen once. Germline CDR1 and CDR2: MRHNA and SNTAGT. Trimming removed 6 bases at V and 0 bases at J, with 16 bases between. CDR3 length: 16 residues. This sample was taken from a study of shared clonotypes between healthy human individuals. General study points: Relative to memory subsets, naive subsets generally showed larger estimated richness.

Sequences were obtained from memory CD8+ T cells sorted from blood. As to subset: CD45RO+ cells pooled with CCR7-negative TemRA cells. V and J are TRBV6-4 and TRBJ2-3; D might be TRBD1 or TRBD2, each matching 7 bases. The sequence derives from a woman in her twenties or thirties in good health. The CDR3 sequence is CASSQGVSGSTDTQYF. CDR3 bases: TGTGCCAGCAGCCAGGGGGTTAGCGGGAGCACAGATACGCAGTATTTT.